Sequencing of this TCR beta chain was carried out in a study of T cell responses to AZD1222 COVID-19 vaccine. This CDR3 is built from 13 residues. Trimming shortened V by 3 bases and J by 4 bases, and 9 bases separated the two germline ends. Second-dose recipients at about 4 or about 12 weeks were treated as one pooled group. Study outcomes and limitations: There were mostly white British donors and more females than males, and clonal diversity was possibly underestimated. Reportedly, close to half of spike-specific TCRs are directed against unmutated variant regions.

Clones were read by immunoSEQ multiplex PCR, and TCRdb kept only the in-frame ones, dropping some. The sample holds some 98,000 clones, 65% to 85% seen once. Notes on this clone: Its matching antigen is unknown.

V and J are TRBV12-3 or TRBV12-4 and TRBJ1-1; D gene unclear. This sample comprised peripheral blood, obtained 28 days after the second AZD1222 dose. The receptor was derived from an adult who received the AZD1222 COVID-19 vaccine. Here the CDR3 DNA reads TGTGCCAGCAGTTTCAGATTGGGCACTGAAGCTTTCTTT. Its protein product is CASSFRLGTEAFF.